A single sample is the source of the 18 T cell receptor beta chains below, sequenced in a study of neurological immune-mediated disorders. Each CDR3 protein is one row after TCRdb ran MiXCR on the 5' RACE reads. The sample lists fewer than 55,000 distinct CDR3 sequences, about 6.3% seen once, with about 0.57% in the top ten. Sequencing was performed on CD4+ T cells from blood. These receptors all stem from a woman in her forties in good health.

This clonotype was found many times. The chain is built from TRBV7-9 and TRBJ2-7; 7 bases align to TRBD1. The CDR3 is 13 residues long. The germline V gene has CDR1 SEHNR and CDR2 FQNEAQ (reference sequence). The ends lost 3 bases at V and 6 bases at J; junction bases unmatched: 5. CDR3 sequence (DNA): TGTGCCAGCAGCTTCACAGGGGTTGTCGAGCAGTACTTC. This encodes CASSFTGVVEQYF.

This clonotype was counted many times. Here the CDR3 reads CSVWENGYTF. CDR3 in DNA: TGCAGCGTTTGGGAAAATGGCTACACCTTC. This rearrangement joins TRBV29-1 to TRBJ1-2; D unclear. V lost 5 bases and J lost 6, with 7 bases in between. This CDR3 is built from 10 residues. Germline V gene data show CDR1 as SQVTM and CDR2 as ANQGSEA.

This clonotype showed up many times. The J gene is TRBJ1-5, the V gene TRBV20-1; 8 positions match TRBD1. Germline CDR1 is DFQATT and CDR2 is SNEGSKA (reference sequence). The CDR3 has 13 residues. Trimming took 5 bases from V and 2 from J; bases not matched to a gene: 2. The CDR3 reads CSAQTGGNQPQHF. CDR3 nucleotide sequence: TGCAGTGCTCAGACAGGGGGCAATCAGCCCCAGCATTTT.

This clonotype was detected many times. The rearrangement links TRBV28 to TRBJ2-2, with 7 positions matching TRBD1. The CDR3 has 17 amino acids. Germline V gene sequence: CDR1 MDHEN, CDR2 SYDVKM. After removal of 6 bases from V and 5 bases from J, the junction contained 15 bases not matched to a gene. The DNA for the CDR3 is TGTGCCAGCAGCCTTGAGCAACCCGGGACAGCGACCGGGGAGCTGTTTTTT. Its translation: CASSLEQPGTATGELFF.

This clonotype was seen ten or more times. The rearrangement links TRBV12-3 or TRBV12-4 to TRBJ1-6; possible D gene TRBD1, 6 bases. The CDR3 covers 15 residues. V lost 4 bases and J lost 3, with 10 bases in between. The CDR3 here is CASSSSGVYNSPLHF. The CDR3 DNA sequence: TGTGCCAGCAGTTCTTCAGGGGTCTATAATTCACCCCTCCACTTT.

This clonotype was detected many times. The rearrangement links TRBV20-1 to TRBJ1-6; 7 positions match TRBD1. The CDR3 contains 15 residues. With V trimmed by 5 bases and J by 2 bases, 6 bases remained unmatched. The germline CDR1 and CDR2 sequences are DFQATT and SNEGSKA (reference sequence). The CDR3: CSAARGSAYNSPLHF. As DNA, the CDR3 is TGCAGTGCTGCCAGGGGGAGCGCCTATAATTCACCCCTCCACTTT.

This clonotype was detected ten times or more. The rearrangement links TRBV6-1 to TRBJ2-5; TRBD1 aligns across 9 bases. J was trimmed by 0 bases and V by 3 bases; bases with no gene match: 2. The CDR3 totals 15 residues. Germline CDR1 and CDR2: MNHNS and SASEGT. The CDR3 sequence is CASSEGQGYQETQYF. In DNA form, the CDR3 reads TGTGCCAGCAGTGAGGGACAGGGCTACCAAGAGACCCAGTACTTC.

This clonotype was seen ten or more times. This chain links TRBV2 with TRBJ1-1, with TRBD1 matching 9 bases. Trimming cost V 6 bases and J 4 bases; bases outside gene matches: 6. CDR1 is SNHLY, CDR2 FYNNEI, per germline. This CDR3 comprises 14 residues. CDR3 in amino acids: CASRPGQGSTEAFF. CDR3 coding DNA: TGTGCCAGCAGACCGGGACAGGGATCCACTGAAGCTTTCTTT.

In this sample, this clonotype turned up many times. CDR3 in amino acids: CASSLASRGLAGGAYEQYF. The CDR3 bases are TGTGCCAGCAGCTTAGCGTCTAGGGGTCTGGCGGGAGGCGCCTACGAGCAGTACTTC. This rearrangement joins TRBV7-6 to TRBJ2-7, with 8 positions matching TRBD2. Per the germline V gene, CDR1 is SGHVS and CDR2 is FNYEAQ. The V segment lost 0 bases and the J segment 2 bases; nucleotides outside the gene matches: 15. This CDR3 has 19 residues.

This clonotype was detected a few times. This chain links TRBV6-5 with TRBJ2-4, with a tentative D call TRBD2 (6 bases). Per germline, CDR1 MNHEY and CDR2 SVGAGI. The CDR3 is made up of 15 amino acids. With 6 bases removed from V and 2 bases from J, the gap between germline ends came to 14 bases. The CDR3 region has the DNA TGTGCCAGCAGCTCCCAACGGGGGTCCAAAAACATTCAGTACTTC. The encoded protein is CASSSQRGSKNIQYF.

This clonotype appeared once. The J gene is TRBJ2-3, the V gene TRBV7-8, with D tentatively TRBD2 (6 bases). V dropped 5 bases and J dropped 0 bases, with 15 bases sitting between them. This CDR3 is built from 16 residues. CDR1 and CDR2 (germline): SGHVS, FQNEAQ. CDR3 DNA: TGTGCCAGCAGCCCCCAAGTAGCGGTGAGCACAGATACGCAGTATTTT. This sequence encodes CASSPQVAVSTDTQYF.

This clonotype was picked up many times. This rearrangement joins TRBV20-1 to TRBJ2-1; 10 bases line up with TRBD2. J was trimmed by 9 bases and V by 3 bases; bases with no gene match: 8. The length of the CDR3 is 14 residues. Per the germline V gene, CDR1 is DFQATT and CDR2 is SNEGSKA (reference sequence). CDR3 residues: CSASRVAGGGEQFF. For the CDR3, the DNA is TGCAGTGCTAGTAGGGTAGCGGGAGGAGGTGAGCAGTTCTTC.

This clonotype was detected many times. The chain carries TRBV20-1 and TRBJ2-1; 7 bases match TRBD2. The CDR3 sequence is 15 residues long. V trimming: 1 base; J trimming: 0 bases; junction bases outside the gene matches: 3. Per the germline V gene, CDR1 is DFQATT and CDR2 is SNEGSKA (reference sequence). The chain's CDR3 is CSARVGGSSYNEQFF. In DNA, the CDR3 is TGCAGTGCTAGAGTGGGCGGGAGCTCCTACAATGAGCAGTTCTTC.

This clonotype occurred many times. The chain carries TRBV29-1 and TRBJ1-1; possibly TRBD1 for D (5 bases). The CDR3 has 13 residues. CDR1 and CDR2 (germline): SQVTM, ANQGSEA. Between the trimmed V and J ends, which lost 2 bases and 4 bases, there was a span of 11 bases. CDR3 in amino acids: CSVEIFQGTEAFF. In DNA form, the CDR3 reads TGCAGCGTTGAAATTTTCCAGGGCACTGAAGCTTTCTTT.

Many counts were recorded for this clonotype. This chain uses TRBV20-1 with TRBJ1-1, with TRBD1 matching over 9 bases. Germline values: CDR1 DFQATT, CDR2 SNEGSKA (reference sequence). The CDR3 loop spans 15 amino acids. Losses at the gene ends were 1 base for V and 1 base for J; bases not matched to a gene: 4. In nucleotides, the CDR3 is TGCAGTGCTAGAGCCGCGGACAGGGGGAACACTGAAGCTTTCTTT. It translates to CSARAADRGNTEAFF.

In its sample, this clonotype was seen many times. The chain has TRBV5-1 and TRBJ2-7; D is ambiguous. This CDR3 is 13 amino acids long. Germline V lookup: CDR1 SGHRS, CDR2 YFSETQ. V shed 0 bases and J shed 0 bases, with 4 bases lying between them. For the CDR3, the DNA is TGCGCCAGCAGCTTGGATGGCTCCTACGAGCAGTACTTC. This sequence encodes CASSLDGSYEQYF.

This clonotype was found many times. The chain is built from TRBV5-1 and TRBJ2-4, with a tentative D call TRBD2 (5 bases). The CDR3 has 13 amino acids. The V end lost 1 base, the J end lost 7 bases, and 9 bases lay between the germline ends. Germline loops: CDR1 SGHRS, CDR2 YFSETQ. In DNA, the CDR3 is TGCGCCAGCAGCTTGACCCAGCGGAACATTCAGTACTTC. Residues: CASSLTQRNIQYF.

The table lists this clonotype with many counts. V usage is TRBV20-1 and J usage is TRBJ1-1; no definite D call. The CDR3 loop spans 14 amino acids. The V gene lost 3 bases and the J gene lost 4 bases, with 15 bases spanning the gap. Germline V lookup: CDR1 DFQATT, CDR2 SNEGSKA (reference sequence). This CDR3 is CSARFSGSATEAFF. In nucleotides, the CDR3 is TGCAGTGCTAGGTTTAGTGGGAGCGCCACTGAAGCTTTCTTT.